This TCR beta chain emerged from a study of T-cell memory formation after mild COVID-19. Ten or more counts support this clonotype. Each CDR3 protein gets one entry after TCRdb re-called the 5' RACE reads with MiXCR. The profile shows about 400,000 distinct CDR3 sequences, more than 15% of them singletons. The V and J ends lost 1 base and 0 bases respectively, with 7 bases between them. The CDR3 runs to 15 residues. The specimen sequenced was PBMCs or a T cell subset sorted from them (not recorded which). The gene calls are TRBV12-3 or TRBV12-4 and TRBJ1-3; maybe TRBD1 (5 bases). The sequence was collected from a man between 18 and 29 years old who had mild COVID-19 (a few samples of this study predate the infection). Cell type and time point are not known. The CDR3 sequence is CASSLGDGSGNTIYF. The CDR3 DNA follows: TGTGCCAGCAGTTTAGGGGACGGCTCTGGAAACACCATATATTTT.